Listed below are T cell receptor beta chains from one sample, sequenced in a study of blood T cell repertoires in COVID-19. Using immunoSEQ multiplex PCR, the repertoire was profiled, and TCRdb retains in-frame clones only, with some absent. Of 250,000 to 350,000 clones in the sample, around nine tenths were seen once. Sequencing used peripheral blood. These receptors originate from a middle-aged woman who had recovered from COVID-19. Both conserved end residues are trimmed from each CDR3.

V gene	CDR3 protein
TRBV11-3	ASSVRGAGGFQETQY
TRBV10-3	AISAIQGSNQPQH
TRBV15	ATSRDRNTGELF
TRBV18	ASSPIDSSETQY
TRBV27	ASSLSPTPLLAGNEQF
TRBV10-3	ATGTGAISYEQY
TRBV5-1	ASSLGQGKGSGEQY
TRBV19	ASSRTSGGGLETQY
TRBV5-6	ASSSGQIMQPQH
TRBV2	ASSEGTGISYEQY
TRBV9	ASSETGTSGSLNEQF
TRBV5-1	ASSFGSGDYEQY
TRBV10-2	ASSERGLCTDTQY
TRBV29-1	SVGGGLAGVYEQY
TRBV7-8	ASSPGLAAITDTQY
TRBV27	ASSPGTGGSNYGYT
TRBV27	ASRDGGQLDTEAF
TRBV7-8	ASSQAVGEQY